The 14 T cell receptor beta chains listed next were all sequenced from one sample in a study of OX40 agonist ivuxolimab in advanced cancers. Method: immunoSEQ multiplex PCR; TCRdb's copy keeps in-frame clones and lacks some. The sample contains 72,000 or so clones, 80% of which appear only once. Sequencing was performed on CD4+ or CD8+ T cells sorted from blood, taken in a trial of the OX40 agonist ivuxolimab. All receptors come from an adult with an advanced solid tumor such as melanoma, head and neck, liver or kidney cancer.

This clone was detected only once. The V and J genes are TRBV7-9 and TRBJ2-2; no definite D call. CDR3 size: 15 residues. The germline V gene encodes CDR1 SEHNR and CDR2 FQNEAQ (reference sequence). The germline V and J ends were trimmed by 5 bases and 0 bases, with 10 bases remaining between them. CDR3 amino acids: CASSANPTNTGELFF. In nucleotides, the CDR3 is TGTGCCAGCAGCGCAAACCCTACGAACACCGGGGAGCTGTTTTTT.

The rearrangement links TRBV5-1 to TRBJ2-7, with a weak D call TRBD1 (6 bases). Germline V gives CDR1 SGHRS, CDR2 YFSETQ. Trimming pared 5 bases from V and 0 bases from J, leaving 18 bases between. The CDR3 has 16 residues. The CDR3 bases are TGCGCCAGCAGACCCGGACAGCAGGCCCCCTCCTACGAGCAGTACTTC. It is translated as CASRPGQQAPSYEQYF. Variable domain in full (rest from reference TRBV5-1 and TRBJ2-7): KAGVTQTPRYLIKTRGQQVTLSCSPISGHRSVSWYQQTPGQGLQFLFEYFSETQRNKGNFPGRFSGRQFSNSRSEMNVSTLELGDSALYLCASRPGQQAPSYEQYFGPGTRLTVT.

This chain uses TRBV10-3 with TRBJ2-3; 9 nucleotides match TRBD2. Germline trimming cut 4 bases from V and 2 bases from J; bases unmatched to any gene: 10. Germline V gives CDR1 ENHRY, CDR2 SYGVKD. The CDR3 extends over 17 amino acids. The chain's CDR3 is CAISGGSGTSYTDTQYF. The CDR3 bases are TGTGCCATCAGTGGAGGTTCCGGGACTAGCTACACAGATACGCAGTATTTT.

This CDR3 reads CASSLQSLNEKLFF. The CDR3 bases are TGTGCCAGCAGCTTACAAAGTCTTAATGAAAAACTGTTTTTT. The chain links TRBV7-9 to TRBJ1-4; D is uncertain. Germline assignment: CDR1 SEHNR and CDR2 FQNEAQ (reference sequence). This CDR3 has 14 amino acids. The ends were cut back, 2 bases at V and 4 bases at J, with 8 bases in the middle.

This clone has only one observation. The V gene is TRBV30, the J gene TRBJ2-3, with 7 positions matching TRBD1. The V gene end was trimmed by 3 bases and the J gene end by 2 bases; junction bases not matched to a gene: 5. CDR1 is GTSNPN, CDR2 SVGIG, per germline (reference sequence). The CDR3 is made up of 14 amino acids. The CDR3 loop reads CAWRRTGNTDTQYF. For the CDR3, the DNA is TGTGCCTGGAGAAGGACAGGAAACACAGATACGCAGTATTTT.

The gene calls are TRBV28 and TRBJ1-4; D is ambiguous. CDR1 is MDHEN and CDR2 is SYDVKM in the germline V gene. The CDR3 sequence is 15 residues long. Between the trimmed V and J ends, which lost 5 bases and 5 bases, there was a span of 15 bases. CDR3 sequence: CASSPPLAFNEKLFF. CDR3 nucleotide sequence: TGTGCCAGCAGTCCCCCCCTTGCCTTCAATGAAAAACTGTTTTTT.

The V call is TRBV7-8, the J call TRBJ2-3, with D unclear. The V gene's germline CDR1 is SGHVS and CDR2 FQNEAQ. V was pared by 6 bases and J by 6 bases, with 19 bases between. The CDR3 is made up of 15 amino acids. Written as DNA, the CDR3 is TGTGCCAGCAGACCTCGCTCGGGCGGCGCGGATACGCAGTATTTT. Protein sequence: CASRPRSGGADTQYF.

This clone is a singleton in its sample. The chain couples TRBV29-1 to TRBJ1-2; tentatively, D is TRBD1 (5 bases). Looked up from germline, CDR1 is SQVTM and CDR2 is ANQGSEA. V shed 1 base and J shed 5 bases, with 11 bases lying between them. CDR3 length equals 13 residues. CDR3 amino acids: CSVEGSGAYGYTF. The CDR3 bases are TGCAGCGTTGAAGGGTCCGGGGCTTATGGCTACACCTTC. The full variable domain, rest sourced from reference TRBV29-1 and TRBJ1-2, is SAVISQKPSRDICQRGTSLTIQCQVDSQVTMMFWYRQQPGQSLTLIATANQGSEATYESGFVIDKFPISRPNLTFSTLTVSNMSPEDSSIYLCSVEGSGAYGYTFGSGTRLTVV.

DNA for the CDR3: TGTGCCAGCAGCTTCGATCCCCTTGGGGGGGCAAACACTGAAGCTTTCTTT. Its protein is CASSFDPLGGANTEAFF. The rearrangement uses TRBV5-4 and TRBJ1-1, with D tentatively TRBD1 (6 bases). Between the trimmed V and J ends, which lost 2 bases and 2 bases, there was a span of 19 bases. Germline-derived CDR1 and CDR2 are SGHNT and YYREEE (reference sequence). This CDR3 has 17 residues.

This clone has a handful of counts. The gene calls are TRBV30 and TRBJ1-5, with a possible D match to TRBD1 (6 bases). CDR1 is GTSNPN, CDR2 SVGIG, per germline (reference sequence). CDR3 length: 17 residues. Trimming removed 2 bases from V and 1 base from J, with 18 bases in between. CDR3 DNA sequence: TGTGCCTGGAGTCTAGGGGGGGGCAACCCGAGCAATCAGCCCCAGCATTTT. Protein: CAWSLGGGNPSNQPQHF.

This clone was counted a few times. The chain carries TRBV7-9 and TRBJ1-1; TRBD1 matches at 8 bases. The CDR3 covers 13 residues. V was pared by 6 bases and J by 2 bases, with 2 bases of the junction left unmatched. The germline gives CDR1 SEHNR, CDR2 FQNEAQ (reference sequence). CDR3 residues: CASRGQGNTEAFF. The CDR3, as DNA: TGTGCCAGCAGAGGACAGGGCAACACTGAAGCTTTCTTT.

The chain links TRBV19 to TRBJ2-6; D is perhaps TRBD1 or TRBD2 (5 bases each). The CDR3 is 17 amino acids. CDR1 LNHDA and CDR2 SQIVND come from the germline V gene (reference sequence). V shed 10 bases and J shed 1 base, with 20 bases lying between them. Written as DNA, the CDR3 is TGTGCCACCGTCGACCGGGGCTTCAGGTCTGGGGCCAACGTCCTGACTTTC. Translated, it gives CATVDRGFRSGANVLTF.

This clone has a handful of counts. The rearrangement joins TRBV6-6 to TRBJ1-2; no clear D gene. Per the germline V gene, CDR1 is MNHNY and CDR2 is SVGAGI (reference sequence). The CDR3 runs to 11 residues. Trimming took 4 bases from V and 6 from J, leaving 6 bases between them. CDR3 sequence reads: CASSLRDGYTF. For the CDR3, the DNA is TGTGCCAGCAGTTTGAGGGATGGCTACACCTTC.

V is TRBV9 and J is TRBJ2-3, with a weak D call TRBD2 (6 bases). The germline CDR1 and CDR2 sequences are SGDLS and YYNGEE. This CDR3 comprises 15 residues. V gave up 0 bases and J gave up 2 bases, with 10 bases separating them. CDR3 sequence: CASSVVGGYTDTQYF. The CDR3 DNA sequence: TGTGCCAGCAGCGTAGTGGGAGGATACACAGATACGCAGTATTTT. Drawing the rest from reference TRBV9 and TRBJ2-3, the complete variable domain is DSGVTQTPKHLITATGQRVTLRCSPRSGDLSVYWYQQSLDQGLQFLIQYYNGEERAKGNILERFSAQQFPDLHSELNLSSLELGDSALYFCASSVVGGYTDTQYFGPGTRLTVL.